This TCR beta chain was captured by sequencing in a study of shared clonotypes between healthy human individuals. Study-level findings and limits: Four donors had 5% to 6.5% of their naive CD4 clonotypes in common.

Notes on this clone: What it recognizes is unknown.

CDR1 and CDR2 from the germline V gene are GTSNPN and SVGIG (reference sequence). The J segment lost 3 bases and the V segment lost 3 bases, leaving 5 bases of the junction unmatched. The CDR3 totals 15 residues. The authors split each subset's genomic DNA evenly across several immunoSEQ plates. Assay used: immunoSEQ multiplex PCR; TCRdb lists only in-frame clones, some missing. The sample records 660,000 or so clones, approximately 96% being singletons. In the naive CD8 group, cells lacked CD45RO and were positively selected for CCR7, so terminally differentiated effector memory CD45RA+ cells were left out.

What was sequenced was naive CD8+ T cells sorted from blood. The chain links TRBV30 to TRBJ2-7, with TRBD2 matching 13 bases. The sequence was collected from a woman in her twenties or thirties in good health. The DNA for the CDR3 is TGTGCCTGGAGGGATCGGACTAGCGGGAGCTACGAGCAGTACTTC. It codes for CAWRDRTSGSYEQYF.